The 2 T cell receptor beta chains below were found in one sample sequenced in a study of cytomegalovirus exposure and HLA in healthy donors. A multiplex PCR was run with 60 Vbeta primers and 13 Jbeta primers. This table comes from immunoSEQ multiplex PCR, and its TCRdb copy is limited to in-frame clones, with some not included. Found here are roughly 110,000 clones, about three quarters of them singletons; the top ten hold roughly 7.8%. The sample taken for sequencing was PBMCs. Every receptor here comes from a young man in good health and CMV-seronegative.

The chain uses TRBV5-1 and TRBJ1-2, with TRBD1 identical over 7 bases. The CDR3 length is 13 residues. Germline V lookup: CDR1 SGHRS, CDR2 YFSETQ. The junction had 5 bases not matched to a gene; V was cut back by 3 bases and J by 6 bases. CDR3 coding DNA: TGCGCCAGCAGCTACGGGACAGTCGATGGCTACACCTTC. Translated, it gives CASSYGTVDGYTF.

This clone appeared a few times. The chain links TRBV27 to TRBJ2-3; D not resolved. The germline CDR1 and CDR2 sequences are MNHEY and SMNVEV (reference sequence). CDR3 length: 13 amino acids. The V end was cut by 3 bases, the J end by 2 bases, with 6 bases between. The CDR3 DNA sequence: TGTGCCAGCAGTTTGCAGAACACAGATACGCAGTATTTT. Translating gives CASSLQNTDTQYF.